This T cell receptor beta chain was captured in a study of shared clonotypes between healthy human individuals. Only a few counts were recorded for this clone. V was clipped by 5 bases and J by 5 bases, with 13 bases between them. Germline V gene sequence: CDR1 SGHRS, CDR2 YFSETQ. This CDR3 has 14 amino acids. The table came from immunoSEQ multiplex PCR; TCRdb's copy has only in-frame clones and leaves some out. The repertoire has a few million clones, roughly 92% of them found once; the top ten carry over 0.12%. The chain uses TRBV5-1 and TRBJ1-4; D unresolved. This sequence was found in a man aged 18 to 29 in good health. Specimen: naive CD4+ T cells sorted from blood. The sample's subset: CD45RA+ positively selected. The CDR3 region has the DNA TGCGCCAGCAGGCCGGGCTCAAGGAATGAAAAACTGTTTTTT. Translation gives CASRPGSRNEKLFF.